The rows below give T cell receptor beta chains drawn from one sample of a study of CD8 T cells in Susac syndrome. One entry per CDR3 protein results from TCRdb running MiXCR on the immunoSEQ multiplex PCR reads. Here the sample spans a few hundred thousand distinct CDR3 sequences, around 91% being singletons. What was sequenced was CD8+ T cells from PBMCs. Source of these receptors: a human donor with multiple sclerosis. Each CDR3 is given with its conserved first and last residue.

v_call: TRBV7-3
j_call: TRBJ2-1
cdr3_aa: CASSASAPFTSGRASEQFF

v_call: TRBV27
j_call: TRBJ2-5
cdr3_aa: CASSSIGGRETQYF

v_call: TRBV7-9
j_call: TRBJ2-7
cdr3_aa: CASSLLAGGEQYF

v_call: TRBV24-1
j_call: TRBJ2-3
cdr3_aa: CATSDLDEGSTDTQYF

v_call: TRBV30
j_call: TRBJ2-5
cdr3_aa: CAWSQTLGGGRETQYF

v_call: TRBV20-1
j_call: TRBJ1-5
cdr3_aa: CSARQGLSYQPQHF

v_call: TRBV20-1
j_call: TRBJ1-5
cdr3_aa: CSARIQGDSNQPQHF

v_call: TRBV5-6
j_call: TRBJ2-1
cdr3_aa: CASSLGEREVYNEQFF

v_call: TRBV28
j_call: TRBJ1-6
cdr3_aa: CASSEGVSSSYNSPLHF

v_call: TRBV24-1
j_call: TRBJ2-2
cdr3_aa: CAASDLRRQNTGELFF

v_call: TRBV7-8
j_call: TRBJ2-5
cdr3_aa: CASTLLAGRERATQYF

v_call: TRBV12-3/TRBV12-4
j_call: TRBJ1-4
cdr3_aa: CASTTGQTGEKLFF

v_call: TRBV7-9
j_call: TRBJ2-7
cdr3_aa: CASSPYPGTGVNTYEQYF

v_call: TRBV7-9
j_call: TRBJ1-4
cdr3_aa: CASSPGLGAGAPNEKLFF

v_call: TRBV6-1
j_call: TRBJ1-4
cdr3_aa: CASSEVLLGTGATNEKLFF

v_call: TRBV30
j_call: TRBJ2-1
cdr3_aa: CAWSPAGHEQFF

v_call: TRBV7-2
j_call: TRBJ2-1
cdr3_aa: CASSPTGEINEQFF

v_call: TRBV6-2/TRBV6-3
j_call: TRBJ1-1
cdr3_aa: CASSSMGSASEAFF

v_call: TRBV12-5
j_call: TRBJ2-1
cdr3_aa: CASGLGRSRSDEQFF

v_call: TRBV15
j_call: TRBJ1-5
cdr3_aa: CATSRENTPGQGAGQPQHF

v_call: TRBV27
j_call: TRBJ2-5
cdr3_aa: CASSLGRAQETQYF

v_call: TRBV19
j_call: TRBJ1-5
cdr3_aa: CASTHGTRGNQPQHF

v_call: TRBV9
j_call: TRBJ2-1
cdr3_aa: CASSATSGRAFNEQFF

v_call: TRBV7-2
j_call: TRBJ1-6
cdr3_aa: CASSYSTGNSPLHF

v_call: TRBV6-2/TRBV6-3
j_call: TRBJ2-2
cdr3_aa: CASSYPLRTGAAGELFF

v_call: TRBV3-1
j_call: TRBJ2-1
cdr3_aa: CASSQGASGYNEQFF

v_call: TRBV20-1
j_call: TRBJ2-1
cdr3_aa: CSATAGGLNEQFF

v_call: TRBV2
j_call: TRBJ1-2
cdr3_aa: CASSEGTYNGYTF

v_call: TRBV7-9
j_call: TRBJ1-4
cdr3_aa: CASSLNLLIDNEKLFF

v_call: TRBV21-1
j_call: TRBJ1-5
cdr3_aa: CASVTGPMSNQPQHF

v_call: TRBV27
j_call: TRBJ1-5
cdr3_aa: CASSPLQGSGPQHF

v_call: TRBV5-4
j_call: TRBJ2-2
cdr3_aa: CAVARDTGELFF

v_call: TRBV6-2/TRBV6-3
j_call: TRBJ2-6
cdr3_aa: CASSYSGGSGANVLTF

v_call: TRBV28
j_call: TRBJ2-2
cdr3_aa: CASSLRLSNTGELFF

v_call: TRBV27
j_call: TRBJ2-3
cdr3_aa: CASSPGTSLDTQYF

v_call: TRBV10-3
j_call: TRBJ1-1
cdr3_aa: CAISEPGTGIEAFF

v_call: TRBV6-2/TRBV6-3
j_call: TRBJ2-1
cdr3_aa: CASSWPTGLAGDLREWSYNEQFF

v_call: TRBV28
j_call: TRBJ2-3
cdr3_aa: CASSLGGLHTDTQYF

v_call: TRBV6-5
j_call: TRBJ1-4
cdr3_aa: CASSLLGSTNEKLFF

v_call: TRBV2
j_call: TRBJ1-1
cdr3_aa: CASILDLGAYTEAFF

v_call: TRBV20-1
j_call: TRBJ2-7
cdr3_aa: CRALAGGDYEQYF

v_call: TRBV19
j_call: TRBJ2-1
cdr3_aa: CASSIFDPKGLNEQFF

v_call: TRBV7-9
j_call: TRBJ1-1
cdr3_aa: CASSSQGGSGTEAFF